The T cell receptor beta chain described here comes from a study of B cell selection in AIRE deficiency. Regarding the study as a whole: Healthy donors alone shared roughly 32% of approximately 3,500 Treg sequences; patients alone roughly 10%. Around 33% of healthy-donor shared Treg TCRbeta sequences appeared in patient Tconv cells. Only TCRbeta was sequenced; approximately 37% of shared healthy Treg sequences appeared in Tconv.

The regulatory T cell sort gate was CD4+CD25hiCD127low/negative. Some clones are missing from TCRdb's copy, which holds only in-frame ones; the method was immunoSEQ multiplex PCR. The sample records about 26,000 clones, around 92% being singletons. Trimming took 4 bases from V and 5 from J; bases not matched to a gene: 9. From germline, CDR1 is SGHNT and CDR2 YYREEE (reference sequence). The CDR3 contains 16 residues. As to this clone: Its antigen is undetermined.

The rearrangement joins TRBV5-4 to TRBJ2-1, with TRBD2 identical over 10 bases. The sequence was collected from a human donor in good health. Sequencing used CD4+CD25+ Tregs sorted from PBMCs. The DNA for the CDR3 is TGTGCCAGCAGCCATAAGGCTAGCGGGGGAGACAATGAGCAGTTCTTC. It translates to CASSHKASGGDNEQFF.